This is a list of T cell receptor beta chains from one sample in a study of shared clonotypes between healthy human individuals. Sequenced by immunoSEQ multiplex PCR; TCRdb stores in-frame clones only, minus some. The sample includes approximately 2.5 million clones, roughly 93% of them seen just once. Sequenced: naive CD4+ T cells from PBMCs. These receptors originate from a man aged 18 to 30 in good health. Some clones in this sample may be carry-over from other donors' samples. Both conserved end residues are trimmed from each CDR3. The order of the fields is V gene, J gene, D gene, CDR3 protein. A D gene is named only where the DNA matches it firmly.

V gene: TRBV28
J gene: TRBJ1-2
D gene: TRBD1
CDR3 protein: ASSLGTAFNYGYT

V gene: TRBV19
J gene: TRBJ2-1
D gene: NA
CDR3 protein: ASSTTGDLHEQF

V gene: TRBV2
J gene: TRBJ2-5
D gene: TRBD1
CDR3 protein: ASSLRQGVVETQY

V gene: TRBV7-9
J gene: TRBJ2-7
D gene: TRBD2
CDR3 protein: ASSLASRKLAGGHEQY

V gene: TRBV11-2
J gene: TRBJ1-2
D gene: TRBD1
CDR3 protein: ASRSSRDRVTGYT

V gene: TRBV27
J gene: TRBJ2-3
D gene: NA
CDR3 protein: ASSFAGTQNRAQY

V gene: TRBV18
J gene: TRBJ2-1
D gene: NA
CDR3 protein: ASSPTSSYNEQF

V gene: TRBV5-1
J gene: TRBJ1-2
D gene: NA
CDR3 protein: ASSLGQGSGYT

V gene: TRBV27
J gene: TRBJ2-7
D gene: NA
CDR3 protein: AGVCEQY

V gene: TRBV28
J gene: TRBJ1-4
D gene: NA
CDR3 protein: ASSSPGVREKLF

V gene: TRBV13
J gene: TRBJ1-2
D gene: TRBD1
CDR3 protein: ASSHSREGQGNYGYT

V gene: TRBV7-9
J gene: TRBJ2-7
D gene: TRBD1
CDR3 protein: ASATGAIHEQY

V gene: TRBV6-5
J gene: TRBJ2-2
D gene: NA
CDR3 protein: ASSYTGGSGELF

V gene: TRBV9
J gene: TRBJ2-7
D gene: NA
CDR3 protein: ASSITPQVSSYEQY

V gene: TRBV11-3
J gene: TRBJ2-1
D gene: NA
CDR3 protein: ASSFLRGQNNEQF

V gene: TRBV10-3
J gene: TRBJ2-5
D gene: NA
CDR3 protein: AIRDSSMEQY

V gene: TRBV10-3
J gene: TRBJ2-7
D gene: TRBD2
CDR3 protein: AISPGERETYEQY

V gene: TRBV19
J gene: TRBJ1-1
D gene: NA
CDR3 protein: ASKRASTLNTEAF

V gene: TRBV5-1
J gene: TRBJ2-4
D gene: NA
CDR3 protein: ASSHGRSGGKNIQY

V gene: TRBV19
J gene: TRBJ1-2
D gene: NA
CDR3 protein: ASSINAYGYT

V gene: TRBV9
J gene: TRBJ1-4
D gene: NA
CDR3 protein: ASSVDPHNEKLF

V gene: TRBV6-6
J gene: TRBJ2-2
D gene: NA
CDR3 protein: ASSPLGPSNTGELF

V gene: TRBV30
J gene: TRBJ1-3
D gene: TRBD1
CDR3 protein: AWRTAGGENTIY

V gene: TRBV5-5
J gene: TRBJ2-7
D gene: NA
CDR3 protein: ASSLASHSTYEQY

V gene: TRBV19
J gene: TRBJ2-3
D gene: NA
CDR3 protein: ASRLTETTDTQY

V gene: TRBV28
J gene: TRBJ1-6
D gene: NA
CDR3 protein: ASKTFGSPLH

V gene: TRBV5-1
J gene: TRBJ1-2
D gene: NA
CDR3 protein: ASSFVPQPEVGYT

V gene: TRBV6-5
J gene: TRBJ1-2
D gene: NA
CDR3 protein: ASSVGADYGYT

V gene: TRBV30
J gene: TRBJ1-2
D gene: TRBD1
CDR3 protein: AWRAGTGGSYT